This TCR beta chain originates from a study of CXCR3-negative and CXCR3-positive naive CD8 T cells. Notes on the study in general: TRBV-TRBJ usage was alike in naive CXCR3-negative and CXCR3-positive cells but differed in memory cells.

For this clonotype: Its antigen is unknown.

UMI-labeled 5' RACE TRB cDNA libraries were prepared from the cells. From its re-call of the 5' RACE reads, TCRdb lists each CDR3 protein once, without DNA. This listing includes 43,000 or so distinct CDR3 sequences. The CDR3 has 16 residues. Researchers reported sorting every CD8+ T cell subset in triplicate, a few hundred thousand cells per sort. Among CD8+ T cells, naive ones were CD45RO-CCR7+CD27+CD95-. The TCR sequence derives from a human donor in good health. Some clones in this sample may be carry-over from other donors' samples. The V call is TRBV21-1, the J call TRBJ2-7; with no DNA, the TCRdb D assignment of TRBD1 cannot be verified. TRBV21-1 corresponds to a pseudogene. The sequencing input was naive CXCR3- CD8+ T cells from blood. Indicated subset: CD45RO-CCR7+CD27+CD95- naive CD8+ T cells lacking CXCR3 (TNR3-). The CDR3 loop is CASSKGGSYRYYEQYF.